This TCR beta chain was retrieved from a study of blood T cells in healthy people across ages. A note on this clonotype: Its antigen is unidentified.

The second PCR ran roughly 7 to 12 cycles with a sample-barcoded 5' primer and J-beta primers. A single record per CDR3 protein comes from TCRdb applying MiXCR to the 5' RACE reads. The repertoire consists of 1.5 million or so distinct CDR3 sequences, with about 43% occurring once and the leading ten covering roughly 7.7%. Study-level points and caveats: A roughly linear fall in TCR beta diversity per million T cells was seen with increasing age.

CDR1 is MDHEN and CDR2 is SYDVKM in the germline V gene. The CDR3 sequence is 12 residues long. The V and J ends lost 7 bases and 5 bases respectively, with 11 bases between them. The source is a woman under 30 in good health. The chain employs TRBV28 and TRBJ1-2, with D uncertain. The sequenced material came from blood. CDR3 sequence (DNA): TGTGCCAGCATTAATCCCCCTTATGGCTACACCTTC. Amino acid sequence: CASINPPYGYTF.